The 18 T cell receptor beta chains in this list originate from one sample, sequenced in a study of post-analysis software for immune sequencing data. These receptors lack a known antigen. Incorporated into the TCR beta cDNA libraries were unique molecular identifiers, which served to reduce PCR and sequencing biases. TCRdb analysed the PCR reads with MiXCR anew, one entry per CDR3 protein. The sample records some 700,000 distinct CDR3 sequences, 59% being singletons. Whole-study findings and limits: Controls had lower frequencies than patients of 4 or 5 TRBV segments, which included TRBV5-6, TRBV5-1 and TRBV20-1.

What was sequenced was blood. The receptors come from a girl aged 2 to 10 with multiple sclerosis.

This clonotype came up a few times. Here the CDR3 reads CSASAVSGANVLTF. The CDR3, as DNA: TGCAGTGCGAGTGCTGTTTCCGGGGCCAACGTCCTGACTTTC. The chain carries TRBV20-1 and TRBJ2-6, with D unclear. Germline lookup yields CDR1 DFQATT and CDR2 SNEGSKA (reference sequence). Trimming cost V 6 bases and J 4 bases, with 13 bases left between them. The CDR3 consists of 14 residues.

The chain carries TRBV29-1 and TRBJ1-1; D is possibly TRBD1 (5 bases). V lost 1 base and J 0 bases, leaving 12 bases between the germline ends. The germline V gene encodes CDR1 SQVTM and CDR2 ANQGSEA. The CDR3 contains 15 residues. The CDR3 nucleotides read TGCAGCGTTGAAGGTGACAGCCGAATGAACACTGAAGCTTTCTTT. It translates to CSVEGDSRMNTEAFF.

The chain joins TRBV7-9 to TRBJ2-7; D is unclear. Germline V gene data show CDR1 as SEHNR and CDR2 as FQNEAQ (reference sequence). CDR3 length: 15 amino acids. V lost 1 base and J lost 2, with 12 bases in between. The CDR3 bases are TGTGCCAGCAGCTTAGTAGGTACGGCTACCTACGAGCAGTACTTC. Protein sequence: CASSLVGTATYEQYF.

V usage is TRBV10-3 and J usage is TRBJ2-5; D is ambiguous. V lost 0 bases, J lost 2 bases, and 10 bases lay in between. Germline CDR1 and CDR2: ENHRY and SYGVKD. The CDR3 is made up of 15 amino acids. As DNA, the CDR3 is TGTGCCATCAGTGAGTCTCGACAACTACAAGAGACCCAGTACTTC. Its translation: CAISESRQLQETQYF.

With respect to this clonotype: An end of the junction does not agree with germline; a read error may underlie this. The chain links TRBV7-3 to TRBJ2-1; the match to TRBD1 covers 12 bases. The CDR3 covers 18 residues. Germline V lookup: CDR1 SGHTA, CDR2 FQGTGA. CDR3 loop: CTSSPYAGTGGSDREQFF. Here the CDR3 DNA reads TGTACCAGCAGCCCTTACGCCGGGACAGGGGGCAGTGACCGTGAGCAGTTCTTC.

V is TRBV4-3 and J is TRBJ1-2; D may be TRBD1 (6 bases). The CDR3 is 15 residues long. The V end lost 0 bases, the J end lost 8 bases, and 16 bases lay between the germline ends. CDR1 and CDR2 (germline): LGHNA, YSLEER. CDR3 residues: CASSQDGSTGKGYTF. In nucleotides, the CDR3 is TGCGCCAGCAGCCAAGATGGGTCGACAGGAAAAGGCTACACCTTC.

This clonotype appeared once. The rearrangement uses TRBV11-3 and TRBJ2-5; 10 bases match TRBD1. V lost 8 bases to trimming and J lost 5 bases; unmatched junction nucleotides: 8. The CDR3 has 14 residues. Germline V gene lookup returns CDR1 SGHNT and CDR2 YENEEA. The CDR3 DNA reads as TGTGCCAGCGGCGGGGACAGGGGCCCGGAGACCCAGTACTTC. It codes for CASGGDRGPETQYF.

The chain combines TRBV29-1 with TRBJ2-1; 7 bases map to TRBD2. The CDR3 runs 10 residues. The ends lost 4 bases at V and 10 bases at J; junction bases unmatched: 1. Germline CDR1 and CDR2: SQVTM and ANQGSEA. As DNA, the CDR3 is TGCAGCGTTGCGGGAGGAGAGCAGTTCTTC. The encoded protein is CSVAGGEQFF.

The V and J genes are TRBV6-1 and TRBJ1-2, with D maybe TRBD1 (6 bases). Germline V gene sequence: CDR1 MNHNS, CDR2 SASEGT. V was pared by 4 bases and J by 4 bases, with 19 bases between. The CDR3 runs 16 residues. The CDR3 is CASSAYRDTQGYGYTF. As DNA, the CDR3 is TGTGCCAGCAGTGCTTACCGGGACACCCAGGGCTATGGCTACACCTTC.

This chain joins TRBV7-9 and TRBJ2-3; 8 bases align to TRBD1. This CDR3 contains 16 residues. Germline values: CDR1 SEHNR, CDR2 FQNEAQ (reference sequence). Trimming at V came to 4 bases and at J to 2 bases, leaving 8 bases not matched to a gene. The CDR3 DNA follows: TGTGCCAGCAGCTCGCGGACAGGGATGTCCACAGATACGCAGTATTTT. Protein: CASSSRTGMSTDTQYF.

The chain has TRBV5-1 and TRBJ2-3; 13 bases align to TRBD2. CDR3 size: 15 residues. V shed 2 bases, J shed 5 bases, and the junction held 2 bases outside the gene matches. Germline V lookup: CDR1 SGHRS, CDR2 YFSETQ. DNA for the CDR3: TGCGCCAGCAGCTTACTAGCGGGGGGGATAGATACGCAGTATTTT. Residues: CASSLLAGGIDTQYF. Full variable domain (rest looked up from reference TRBV5-1 and TRBJ2-3): KAGVTQTPRYLIKTRGQQVTLSCSPISGHRSVSWYQQTPGQGLQFLFEYFSETQRNKGNFPGRFSGRQFSNSRSEMNVSTLELGDSALYLCASSLLAGGIDTQYFGPGTRLTVL.

There are a few counts of this clonotype. The chain joins TRBV10-3 to TRBJ2-3; D call uncertain. Trimming pared 5 bases from V and 0 bases from J, leaving 15 bases between. The V gene's germline CDR1 is ENHRY and CDR2 SYGVKD. CDR3 length: 16 amino acids. CDR3 protein: CAISTENLPSTDTQYF. DNA for the CDR3: TGTGCCATCAGTACGGAAAACCTTCCTAGCACAGATACGCAGTATTTT.

In this sample, this clonotype turned up a few times. The chain links TRBV20-1 to TRBJ2-1; 7 bases agree with TRBD2. This CDR3 is 13 amino acids long. Losses at the gene ends were 4 bases for V and 9 bases for J; bases not matched to a gene: 9. Germline V CDR1 and CDR2: DFQATT, SNEGSKA (reference sequence). CDR3 protein: CSANPGLPTEQFF. The CDR3 bases are TGCAGTGCTAACCCGGGACTACCTACTGAGCAGTTCTTC.

This clonotype was recorded only once. This chain uses TRBV5-5 with TRBJ2-3; 9 nucleotides agree with TRBD2. Germline V CDR1 and CDR2: SGHKS, YYEKEE (reference sequence). The CDR3 contains 17 residues. V was pared by 0 bases and J by 6 bases, with 11 bases of the junction left unmatched. CDR3 DNA: TGTGCCAGCAGCTTGGCCAGGCTAGCGGGGCCTGGGGATACGCAGTATTTT. It specifies CASSLARLAGPGDTQYF. Combining the CDR3 with reference TRBV5-5 and TRBJ2-3 gives the whole variable domain DAGVTQSPTHLIKTRGQQVTLRCSPISGHKSVSWYQQVLGQGPQFIFQYYEKEERGRGNFPDRFSARQFPNYSSELNVNALLLGDSALYLCASSLARLAGPGDTQYFGPGTRLTVL.

The rearrangement joins TRBV18 to TRBJ1-2, with TRBD1 as a possible D gene (5 bases). The CDR3 runs to 14 residues. V was clipped by 0 bases and J by 4 bases, with 9 bases between them. The germline CDR1 and CDR2 sequences are KGHSH and LQKENI. Here the CDR3 DNA reads TGTGCCAGCTCACCACCGATTCAGGGCTATGGCTACACCTTC. It yields the protein CASSPPIQGYGYTF.

This clonotype has just a few counts. This chain links TRBV5-1 with TRBJ2-3, with D possibly being TRBD1 (6 bases). This CDR3 region has 14 residues. Trimming shortened V by 7 bases and J by 1 base, and 13 bases separated the two germline ends. Germline-derived CDR1 and CDR2 are SGHRS and YFSETQ. The CDR3 DNA is TGCGCCAGCCACCGGGACATAGGCACAGATACGCAGTATTTT. It specifies CASHRDIGTDTQYF.

The chain employs TRBV5-1 and TRBJ2-3, with D possibly matching TRBD1 (6 bases). With 0 bases removed from V and 7 bases from J, the gap between germline ends came to 12 bases. The length of the CDR3 is 14 residues. CDR1 is SGHRS, CDR2 YFSETQ, per germline. CDR3 in DNA: TGCGCCAGCAGCTTGGATTCAGGGGATCATACGCAGTATTTT. Its translation: CASSLDSGDHTQYF.

The chain uses TRBV20-1 and TRBJ2-7; 8 bases line up with TRBD2. V gave up 0 bases and J gave up 3 bases; unmatched junction bases: 7. The CDR3 length is 15 residues. Per germline, CDR1 DFQATT and CDR2 SNEGSKA (reference sequence). The CDR3 region has the DNA TGCAGTGCTAGAGATCGGGGGGGATTTCTCTACGAGCAGTACTTC. This sequence encodes CSARDRGGFLYEQYF.